These 29 T cell receptor beta chains originate from one sample sequenced in a study of blood T cell repertoires in COVID-19 (dated by TCRdb to 2020 to 2021). Receptors were amplified or captured by the immunoSEQ multiplex PCR assay. This immuneACCESS table, as held by TCRdb, lists in-frame sequences with V and J called but not all clones. Of the missing ones, under half trace to an unresolved V gene in checked studies; the others have no known cause. Across this sample there are fewer than 650,000 clones, with approximately 88% seen only once. 7.5% to 9% of the sample comes from the top ten. The source material was peripheral blood. Source of these receptors: a woman aged 45 to 65 with COVID-19, enrolled during active disease.

This chain connects TRBV30 to TRBJ2-4, with D uncertain. Germline CDR1 GTSNPN, CDR2 SVGIG (reference sequence). The V and J ends lost 3 bases and 1 base respectively, with 4 bases between them. CDR3 size: 12 residues. The CDR3: CAWSRAKNIQYF. In DNA form, the CDR3 reads TGTGCCTGGAGCCGGGCCAAAAACATTCAGTACTTC.

The rearrangement uses TRBV27 and TRBJ2-2; TRBD2 aligns across 9 bases. In germline, CDR1 is MNHEY, CDR2 SMNVEV (reference sequence). The CDR3 loop spans 18 amino acids. With V trimmed by 7 bases and J by 0 bases, 12 bases remained unmatched. The CDR3 DNA reads as TGTGCCAGCACTTCGGGACTAGCTCGAGGCACGAACACCGGGGAGCTGTTTTTT. It translates to CASTSGLARGTNTGELFF.

This clone was recorded once. The chain couples TRBV7-9 to TRBJ1-1; a possible D gene is TRBD1 (6 bases). The germline V gene encodes CDR1 SEHNR and CDR2 FQNEAQ (reference sequence). V was clipped by 6 bases and J by 3 bases, with 17 bases between them. CDR3 length equals 15 residues. The CDR3 DNA follows: TGTGCCAGCAGACCGAAGACAGGTGTGGACACTGAAGCTTTCTTT. Amino acids: CASRPKTGVDTEAFF.

The chain is built from TRBV11-2 and TRBJ2-5; 8 nucleotides agree with TRBD1. The J segment lost 7 bases and the V segment lost 5 bases, leaving 9 bases of the junction unmatched. Germline V gives CDR1 SGHAT, CDR2 FQNNGV. The CDR3 runs to 14 residues. The CDR3 nucleotides read TGTGCCAGCAGCCCCTCAGGGGGCCCGGGGACCCAGTACTTC. Translation gives CASSPSGGPGTQYF. Using reference TRBV11-2 and TRBJ2-5 for the parts outside the CDR3, the full variable domain is EAGVAQSPRYKIIEKRQSVAFWCNPISGHATLYWYQQILGQGPKLLIQFQNNGVVDDSQLPKDRFSAERLKGVDSTLKIQPAKLEDSAVYLCASSPSGGPGTQYFGPGTRLLVL.

This chain links TRBV18 with TRBJ1-6, with TRBD1 as a possible D gene (6 bases). This CDR3 is built from 17 residues. The V and J ends lost 6 bases and 1 base respectively, with 16 bases between them. Germline V gene lookup returns CDR1 KGHSH and CDR2 LQKENI. The CDR3 coding sequence is TGTGCCAGCTCGGTCACAGGGCAGGCATCCTATAATTCACCCCTCCACTTT. It yields the protein CASSVTGQASYNSPLHF.

In nucleotides, the CDR3 is TGTGCCAGCAGTGGCCAGCGGGGCGCCTCCCCGTTCTTC. Translation gives CASSGQRGASPFF. The chain employs TRBV2 and TRBJ2-1; 7 bases match TRBD2. The CDR3 extends over 13 amino acids. Germline-derived CDR1 and CDR2 are SNHLY and FYNNEI. The V gene end was trimmed by 4 bases and the J gene end by 15 bases; junction bases not matched to a gene: 12.

The chain uses TRBV7-6 and TRBJ1-2, with 11 bases that match TRBD1. The germline V gene encodes CDR1 SGHVS and CDR2 FNYEAQ. The CDR3 is made up of 17 amino acids. With V trimmed by 5 bases and J by 5 bases, 13 bases remained unmatched. Here the CDR3 reads CASSPGQGASPRYGYTF. As DNA, the CDR3 is TGTGCCAGCAGCCCAGGACAGGGGGCTTCCCCCAGGTATGGCTACACCTTC.

The CDR3 bases are TGTGCCAGCAGCCTAGACAGGAACAATCAGCCCCAGCATTTT. Its protein product is CASSLDRNNQPQHF. The chain employs TRBV5-6 and TRBJ1-5; D might be TRBD1 (6 bases). The CDR3 totals 14 residues. The germline CDR1 and CDR2 sequences are SGHDT and YYEEEE. Trimming shortened V by 4 bases and J by 3 bases, and 11 bases separated the two germline ends. Variable domain in full (rest from reference TRBV5-6 and TRBJ1-5): DAGVTQSPTHLIKTRGQQVTLRCSPKSGHDTVSWYQQALGQGPQFIFQYYEEEERQRGNFPDRFSGHQFPNYSSELNVNALLLGDSALYLCASSLDRNNQPQHFGDGTRLSIL.

This clone was seen a single time. CDR3 loop: CASSPFGGTNYGYTF. CDR3 sequence (DNA): TGTGCCAGCAGCCCCTTTGGAGGAACTAACTATGGCTACACCTTC. The chain carries TRBV5-4 and TRBJ1-2, with D hard to call. Germline CDR1 is SGHNT and CDR2 is YYREEE (reference sequence). The germline V and J ends were trimmed by 4 bases and 0 bases, with 13 bases remaining between them. CDR3 size: 15 residues.

This sequence joins TRBV7-2 and TRBJ2-1, with D perhaps matching TRBD2 (6 bases). V shed 0 bases and J shed 4 bases, with 10 bases lying between them. Germline V gene lookup returns CDR1 SGHTA and CDR2 FQGNSA. The CDR3 runs to 15 residues. In nucleotides, the CDR3 is TGTGCCAGCAGCTTAGCCCGGGGGTTTTACAATGAGCAGTTCTTC. It yields the protein CASSLARGFYNEQFF.

This chain uses TRBV5-6 with TRBJ2-7; tentative D call: TRBD2 (6 bases). The CDR3 extends over 15 amino acids. V lost 0 bases to trimming and J lost 0 bases, with 10 bases between them. CDR1 SGHDT and CDR2 YYEEEE come from the germline V gene. The CDR3 DNA reads TGTGCCAGCAGCTTGGGGGACTTGAGCTCCTACGAGCAGTACTTC. It yields the protein CASSLGDLSSYEQYF.

This clone showed up just once. The sample contains more than one DNA sequence encoding this CDR3. This chain uses TRBV11-2 with TRBJ1-3; D gene uncertain. Trimming cost V 3 bases and J 7 bases, with 7 bases left between them. Germline loops: CDR1 SGHAT, CDR2 FQNNGV. There are 12 residues in the CDR3. CDR3 residues: CASSFGGNTIYF. The CDR3 DNA sequence: TGTGCCAGCAGCTTCGGCGGGAACACCATATATTTT.

The chain recombines TRBV27 with TRBJ2-7, with D possibly matching TRBD1 (5 bases). The CDR3 is 13 residues long. V was trimmed by 9 bases and J by 0 bases, leaving 12 bases between them. Per germline, CDR1 MNHEY and CDR2 SMNVEV (reference sequence). Here the CDR3 DNA reads TGTGCCAGTGCGTTTGACAGCTCCTACGAGCAGTACTTC. It is translated as CASAFDSSYEQYF.

V usage is TRBV3-1 (or the pseudogene TRBV3-2) and J usage is TRBJ1-5; D is possibly TRBD1 (6 bases). V shed 3 bases and J shed 7 bases, with 10 bases lying between them. This CDR3 has 13 residues. Germline V CDR1 and CDR2: LGHDT, YNNKEL (reference sequence). The CDR3 here is CASSQVGTQPQHF. The DNA for the CDR3 is TGTGCCAGCAGCCAGGTGGGGACACAGCCCCAGCATTTT.

The chain employs TRBV11-2 and TRBJ1-2, with D possibly matching TRBD1 (5 bases). CDR1 is SGHAT, CDR2 FQNNGV, per germline. V dropped 5 bases and J dropped 8 bases, with 12 bases sitting between them. The CDR3 runs to 12 residues. The CDR3 DNA follows: TGTGCCAGCAGCCCGCAGGGTGAGGGCTACACCTTC. This codes for CASSPQGEGYTF.

The J gene is TRBJ1-1, the V gene TRBV3-1 (or the pseudogene TRBV3-2), with 8 bases fitting TRBD1. The germline V gene has CDR1 LGHDT and CDR2 YNNKEL (reference sequence). The CDR3 is made up of 20 amino acids. V lost 3 bases to trimming and J lost 1 base; unmatched junction nucleotides: 19. DNA for the CDR3: TGTGCCAGCAGCCACAACCCTTGGGTCGGGACAGGTAAGGCGAACACTGAAGCTTTCTTT. Encoded protein: CASSHNPWVGTGKANTEAFF.

This clone was recorded once. The chain links TRBV12-3 or TRBV12-4 to TRBJ2-3; D remains ambiguous. Trimming stripped 8 bases from V and 0 bases from J, with 9 bases between. The CDR3 is made up of 13 amino acids. CDR3 nucleotide sequence: TGTGCCAGCGGCCAAATCAGCACAGATACGCAGTATTTT. Translating it yields CASGQISTDTQYF.

The chain carries TRBV5-4 and TRBJ2-3; 10 bases map to TRBD2. J was trimmed by 2 bases and V by 1 base; bases with no gene match: 7. Germline assignment: CDR1 SGHNT and CDR2 YYREEE (reference sequence). CDR3 length: 17 residues. Written as DNA, the CDR3 is TGTGCCAGCAGCTTGAGGGGTAGCGGGGGGTACACAGATACGCAGTATTTT. Protein: CASSLRGSGGYTDTQYF.

The chain joins TRBV7-8 to TRBJ2-7; D possibly corresponds to TRBD1 (5 bases). CDR1 and CDR2 (germline): SGHVS, FQNEAQ. CDR3 length: 15 amino acids. Trimming removed 1 base from V and 3 bases from J, with 13 bases in between. The CDR3 here is CASSLGGSYIYEQYF. CDR3 in DNA: TGTGCCAGCAGCTTAGGGGGCAGCTATATCTACGAGCAGTACTTC.

The chain links TRBV7-6 to TRBJ2-3; TRBD2 matches 7 bases. V trimming: 5 bases; J trimming: 3 bases; junction bases outside the gene matches: 11. This CDR3 is 16 amino acids long. Germline lookup yields CDR1 SGHVS and CDR2 FNYEAQ. CDR3 DNA sequence: TGTGCCAGCAGCCCCTCGGGCGGGGGTTTGACAGATACGCAGTATTTT. Its protein product is CASSPSGGGLTDTQYF.

The chain has TRBV5-8 and TRBJ2-2, with 8 bases identical to TRBD2. The CDR3 is made up of 17 amino acids. Germline V lookup: CDR1 SGHTS, CDR2 YDEGEE. Trimming removed 5 bases from V and 3 bases from J; junction bases left unmatched: 12. Here the CDR3 DNA reads TGTGCCAGCAGTTTCACGGGGCGGGGGGATTACACCGGGGAGCTGTTTTTT. This encodes CASSFTGRGDYTGELFF.

About this clone: In the same sample, other DNA sequences code for this CDR3. This rearrangement joins TRBV7-9 to TRBJ1-1; D possibly corresponds to TRBD1 (6 bases). Germline CDR1 reads SEHNR; CDR2 reads FQNEAQ (reference sequence). Trimming cost V 5 bases and J 1 base, with 11 bases left between them. The CDR3 contains 14 residues. This CDR3 reads CASSLTGRNTEAFF. DNA of the CDR3: TGTGCCAGCAGCCTAACAGGGAGGAACACTGAAGCTTTCTTT.

This chain connects TRBV3-1 (or the pseudogene TRBV3-2) to TRBJ1-1, with D tentatively TRBD1 (5 bases). V gave up 0 bases and J gave up 4 bases, with 12 bases separating them. The germline gives CDR1 LGHDT, CDR2 YNNKEL (reference sequence). The CDR3 is made up of 15 amino acids. The chain's CDR3 is CASSQDVGEFTEAFF. In DNA, the CDR3 is TGTGCCAGCAGCCAAGATGTAGGGGAATTCACTGAAGCTTTCTTT.

CDR3 protein: CASSLSGDGFDEQYF. The CDR3 DNA is TGTGCCAGCAGCCTCTCAGGGGACGGGTTCGACGAGCAGTACTTC. This rearrangement joins TRBV11-3 to TRBJ2-7; weak D call: TRBD1 (6 bases). The CDR3 runs 15 residues. V was clipped by 5 bases and J by 5 bases, with 19 bases between them. In germline, CDR1 is SGHNT, CDR2 YENEEA. Full variable domain (outside the CDR3, taken from reference TRBV11-3 and TRBJ2-7): EAGVVQSPRYKIIEKKQPVAFWCNPISGHNTLYWYLQNLGQGPELLIRYENEEAVDDSQLPKDRFSAERLKGVDSTLKIQPAELGDSAVYLCASSLSGDGFDEQYFGPGTRLTVT.

V is TRBV5-4 and J is TRBJ1-6, with D tentatively TRBD1 (6 bases). Germline assignment: CDR1 SGHNT and CDR2 YYREEE (reference sequence). The V gene lost 4 bases and the J gene lost 4 bases, with 9 bases spanning the gap. The CDR3 loop spans 14 amino acids. The CDR3 sequence is CASSVQGYNSPLHF. CDR3 nucleotides: TGTGCCAGCAGCGTACAGGGTTATAATTCACCCCTCCACTTT.

V is TRBV5-6 and J is TRBJ1-4; D not resolved. Trimming stripped 0 bases from V and 13 bases from J, with 10 bases between. The CDR3 loop spans 12 amino acids. Germline CDR1 SGHDT, CDR2 YYEEEE. Here the CDR3 reads CASSLGQSLLFF. The CDR3 DNA follows: TGTGCCAGCAGCTTGGGGCAGTCCCTACTGTTTTTT.

In this sample, this clone turned up once. The chain employs TRBV10-1 and TRBJ1-1, with D perhaps TRBD1 (5 bases). The CDR3 is made up of 14 amino acids. Trimming removed 6 bases from V and 3 bases from J, with 14 bases in between. Looked up from germline, CDR1 is WNHNN and CDR2 is SYGVQD (reference sequence). The CDR3 is CASSPTVTDTEAFF. In DNA, the CDR3 is TGCGCCAGCAGCCCGACAGTAACGGACACTGAAGCTTTCTTT.

This chain uses TRBV19 with TRBJ1-1; possible D gene TRBD1, 6 bases. This CDR3 contains 14 residues. The germline V and J ends were trimmed by 7 bases and 7 bases, with 19 bases remaining between them. In germline, CDR1 is LNHDA, CDR2 SQIVND (reference sequence). The CDR3 reads CASMVLTGQLEAFF. CDR3 nucleotides: TGTGCCAGTATGGTCCTGACAGGACAGCTTGAAGCTTTCTTT.

This clone was seen a few times. V usage is TRBV30 and J usage is TRBJ1-2; 7 nucleotides match TRBD1. The CDR3 has 14 amino acids. The J segment lost 4 bases and the V segment lost 1 base, leaving 6 bases of the junction unmatched. The germline CDR1 and CDR2 sequences are GTSNPN and SVGIG (reference sequence). CDR3 DNA: TGTGCCTGGAGTGAGCGGACAGGCTTCTATGGCTACACCTTC. Translation gives CAWSERTGFYGYTF.